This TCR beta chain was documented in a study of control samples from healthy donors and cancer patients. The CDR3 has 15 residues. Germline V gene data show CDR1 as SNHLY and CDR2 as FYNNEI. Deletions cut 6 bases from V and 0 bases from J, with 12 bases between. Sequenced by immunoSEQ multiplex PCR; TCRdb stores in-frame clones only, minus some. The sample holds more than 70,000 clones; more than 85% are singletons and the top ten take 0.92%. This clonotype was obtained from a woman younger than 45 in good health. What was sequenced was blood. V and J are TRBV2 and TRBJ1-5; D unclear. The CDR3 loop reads CASRADTYSNQPQHF. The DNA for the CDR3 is TGTGCCAGCAGAGCAGACACCTATAGCAATCAGCCCCAGCATTTT.